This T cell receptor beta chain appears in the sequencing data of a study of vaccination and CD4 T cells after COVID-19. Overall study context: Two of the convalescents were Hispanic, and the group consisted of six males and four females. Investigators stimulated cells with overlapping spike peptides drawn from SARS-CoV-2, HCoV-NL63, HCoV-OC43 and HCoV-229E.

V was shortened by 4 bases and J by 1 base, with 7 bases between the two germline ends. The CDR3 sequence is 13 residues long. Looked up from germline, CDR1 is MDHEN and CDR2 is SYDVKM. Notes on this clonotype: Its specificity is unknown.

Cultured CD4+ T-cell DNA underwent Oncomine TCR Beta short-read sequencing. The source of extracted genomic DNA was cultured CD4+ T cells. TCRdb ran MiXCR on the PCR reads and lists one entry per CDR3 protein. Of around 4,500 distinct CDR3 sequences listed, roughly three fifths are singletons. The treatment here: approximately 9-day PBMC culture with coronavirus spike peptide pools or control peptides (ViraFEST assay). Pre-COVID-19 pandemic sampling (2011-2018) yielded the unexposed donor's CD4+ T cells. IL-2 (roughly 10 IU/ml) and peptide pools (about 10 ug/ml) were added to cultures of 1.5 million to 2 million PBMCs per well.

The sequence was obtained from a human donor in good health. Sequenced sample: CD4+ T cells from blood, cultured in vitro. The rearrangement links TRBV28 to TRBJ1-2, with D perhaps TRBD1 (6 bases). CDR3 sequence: CASSSRGNYGYTF. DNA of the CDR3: TGTGCCAGCAGTTCCAGGGGTAACTATGGCTACACCTTC.